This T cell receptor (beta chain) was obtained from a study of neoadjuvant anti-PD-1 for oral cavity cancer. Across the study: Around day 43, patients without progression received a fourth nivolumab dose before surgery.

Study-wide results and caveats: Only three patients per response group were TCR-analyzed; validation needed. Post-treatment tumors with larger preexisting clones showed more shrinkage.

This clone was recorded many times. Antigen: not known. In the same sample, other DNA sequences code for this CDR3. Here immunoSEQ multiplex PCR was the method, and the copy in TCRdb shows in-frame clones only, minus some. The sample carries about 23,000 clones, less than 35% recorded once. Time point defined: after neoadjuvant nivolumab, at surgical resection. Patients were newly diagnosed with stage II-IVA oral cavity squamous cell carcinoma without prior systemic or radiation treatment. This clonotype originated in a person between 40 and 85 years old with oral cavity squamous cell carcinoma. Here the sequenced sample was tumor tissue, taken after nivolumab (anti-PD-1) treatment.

This CDR3 is CSVKTGGNTEAFF. CDR3 coding DNA: TGCAGCGTCAAGACAGGGGGTAACACTGAAGCTTTCTTT. The chain is built from TRBV29-1 and TRBJ1-1, with 9 bases identical to TRBD1. This CDR3 spans 13 amino acids. The junction had 4 bases not matched to a gene; V was cut back by 6 bases and J by 2 bases. Per the germline V gene, CDR1 is SQVTM and CDR2 is ANQGSEA.